This is a list of T cell receptor beta chains from one sample in a study of blood T cells in healthy people across ages. TCRdb processed the 5' RACE reads anew with MiXCR; each CDR3 protein has one entry. The sample includes about a million distinct CDR3 sequences, roughly 51% of them seen just once. The material sequenced was blood. These receptors originate from a woman aged 60-70 years in good health. Both conserved end residues are part of each CDR3. A D gene is named only where the DNA matches it firmly. Expanded clones get a size class; other rows say once, few or many, or leave the size out.

clone_size j_call d_call v_call cdr3_nt cdr3_aa
. TRBJ2-2 . TRBV4-3 TGCGCCAGCAGCCTCTTCGGACTACCATATACCGGGGAGCTGTTTTTT CASSLFGLPYTGELFF
. TRBJ1-5 . TRBV30 TGTGCCTGGAGTTACGACGGGGATGGCAATCAGCCCCAGCATTTT CAWSYDGDGNQPQHF
. TRBJ2-1 TRBD1 TRBV29-1 TGCAGCGTTGTGTTAGGGCAGGGGGCGCAGAATGAGCAGTTCTTC CSVVLGQGAQNEQFF
. TRBJ2-1 . TRBV12-3/TRBV12-4 TGTGCCAGCAGTAAAGGACAATTCGGTGTAGTAGTGCAGTTCTTC CASSKGQFGVVVQFF
. TRBJ1-2 . TRBV9 TGTGCCAGCAGCGCCTGGGGCAGGGCCGGAGGCTACACCTTC CASSAWGRAGGYTF
. TRBJ1-6 . TRBV3-1 TGTGCCAGCAGCTCCTTGGGGGCATCACCCCTCCACTTT CASSSLGASPLHF
few TRBJ2-7 . TRBV21-1 TGTGCCAGCAGCCCCGACGGTAGCGGCTACGAGCAGTACTTC CASSPDGSGYEQYF
few TRBJ2-7 TRBD1 TRBV6-2/TRBV6-3 TGTGCCAGCAGTCACGACAGGGTGACCTACTACGAGCAGTACTTC CASSHDRVTYYEQYF
few TRBJ2-7 . TRBV12-3/TRBV12-4 TGTGCCAGCAGTATAGCCGGAAGTTACGAGCAGTACTTC CASSIAGSYEQYF
. TRBJ2-7 . TRBV3-1 TGTGCCAGCAGCCAAGTCGGCCACGAGCAGTACTTC CASSQVGHEQYF
few TRBJ2-5 . TRBV7-9 TGTGCCAGCAGCTTAGACGCGGGGGCCCCAAGAGAACTGTACTTC CASSLDAGAPRELYF
. TRBJ2-7 TRBD1 TRBV28 TGTGCCAGCGGGGAAACCGGGACAGGGACCGACGAGCAGTACTTC CASGETGTGTDEQYF
once TRBJ2-7 . TRBV20-1 TGCAGTGCCCGGGCTAGCGCCTACTACGAGCAGTACTTC CSARASAYYEQYF
. TRBJ2-7 TRBD2 TRBV20-1 TGCAGTGCTGGTATACTAGCGGGAGGGACGAATTACGAGCAGTACTTC CSAGILAGGTNYEQYF
few TRBJ2-4 TRBD1 TRBV20-1 TGCAGTGCTCTCGGACAGGGGGCCAAAAACATTCAGTACTTC CSALGQGAKNIQYF
once TRBJ2-3 TRBD2 TRBV2 TGTGCCAGCAGTACTAGCGGGAGGGACACAGATACGCAGTATTTT CASSTSGRDTDTQYF
many TRBJ1-2 . TRBV4-1 TGCGCCAGCAGCCAAGGCCAGGGCCAGGGCTACACCTTC CASSQGQGQGYTF
. TRBJ2-1 . TRBV18 TGTGCCAGCTCACCGATAGCGGTTGGAGGGCCTCGGGATGAGCAGTTCTTC CASSPIAVGGPRDEQFF
many TRBJ2-7 TRBD2 TRBV11-2 TGTGCCAGCAGCTCTCGGACTAGCGGGGGGGAGCAGTACTTC CASSSRTSGGEQYF
. TRBJ2-5 . TRBV6-2/TRBV6-3 TGTGCCAGCAGTTACACGACGGGGAGAAAGACCCAGTACTTC CASSYTTGRKTQYF
. TRBJ2-7 . TRBV15 TGTGCCACCAGCAGAGATCCGGGACGCGAGCAGTACTTC CATSRDPGREQYF
. TRBJ1-2 . TRBV5-8 TGTGCCAGCAGCTTGGTTGATAACAACTATGGCTACACCTTC CASSLVDNNYGYTF
. TRBJ2-3 TRBD1 TRBV5-6 TGTGCCAGCAGCTCTCGGGTGGGGCAGGGGGCGTCAGAGACGCAGTATTTT CASSSRVGQGASETQYF
. TRBJ2-5 TRBD1 TRBV7-8 TGTGCCAGCAGCTTACAGGGGGCCCACCAAGAGACCCAGTACTTC CASSLQGAHQETQYF
. TRBJ2-7 . TRBV3-1 TGTGCCAGCAGCCAAGGTGTAGCGGACTTCTCCTACGAGCAGTACTTC CASSQGVADFSYEQYF
. TRBJ2-1 TRBD1 TRBV28 TGTGCCAGCAGCCGAAAAACAGGGGGCAGAAATGAGCAGTTCTTC CASSRKTGGRNEQFF
. TRBJ1-1 . TRBV12-3/TRBV12-4 TGTGCCAGCAGTTTACGTTATCGCATTATGAACACTGAAGCTTTCTTT CASSLRYRIMNTEAFF
. TRBJ1-5 TRBD1 TRBV4-2 TGTGCCAGCAGCCCGCCTGACAGGGATCAGCCCCAGCATTTT CASSPPDRDQPQHF
. TRBJ2-7 TRBD2 TRBV29-1 TGCAGCGTTGCCGAGACTAGCGGGAGCTACGAGCAGTACTTC CSVAETSGSYEQYF
. TRBJ2-1 . TRBV6-1 TGTGCCAGCAGTGCCTATGGGGGGCCAAGCGATGAGCAGTTCTTC CASSAYGGPSDEQFF
. TRBJ2-3 . TRBV24-1 TGTGCCACCAGGCCTAGCGGCACAGATACGCAGTATTTT CATRPSGTDTQYF
. TRBJ2-5 . TRBV10-2 TGCGCCAGCCGCCGCGGGCGGGTGGAGACCCAGTACTTC CASRRGRVETQYF
. TRBJ1-5 . TRBV4-3 TGCGCCAGCAGCCAAGACGGTGCAGGCGATCAGCCCCAGCATTTT CASSQDGAGDQPQHF
. TRBJ2-1 . TRBV7-8 TGTGCCAGCAGCACGACTGGCGCAACCTCCTACAATGAGCAGTTCTTC CASSTTGATSYNEQFF
. TRBJ1-2 . TRBV9 TGTGCCAGCAGCGTAGGGGTCTATGGCTACACCTTC CASSVGVYGYTF
. TRBJ2-1 . TRBV5-1 TGCGCCAGCAGCTTCTCCGGGCAAAGCTCCTACAATGAGCAGTTCTTC CASSFSGQSSYNEQFF
. TRBJ2-7 TRBD1 TRBV28 TGTGCCACCATGACAGGGTCCTACGAGCAGTACTTC CATMTGSYEQYF
few TRBJ1-1 . TRBV5-8 TGTGCCAGCAACCTAGGGGATCCGGACACTGAAGCTTTCTTT CASNLGDPDTEAFF
. TRBJ2-7 TRBD2 TRBV20-1 TGCAGTGCTAGTAAACCCGGGGGAGCGGGAGGGTCCGAGCAGTACTTC CSASKPGGAGGSEQYF
. TRBJ2-7 . TRBV5-1 TGCGCCAGCAGCTTGCTTGCATACACCTACGAGCAGTACTTC CASSLLAYTYEQYF
. TRBJ2-2 . TRBV11-2 TGTGCCAGCGGCACGGGGTTCGCGAACACCGGGGAGCTGTTTTTT CASGTGFANTGELFF